This T cell receptor beta chain derives from a study of tumor and adjacent non-tumor tissue in lung cancer. Study information: Around 4.5 million productive TCRbeta reads were obtained per sample on average. Regarding the study as a whole: Tumor repertoires had a smaller top 100 clone share than normal lung. Significantly higher TCR diversity was found in tumor than normal lung. Higher tumor TCR diversity was associated with shorter survival.

Germline V lookup: CDR1 LGHNA, CDR2 YNFKEQ. There are 15 residues in the CDR3. TCRbeta libraries were built with three rounds of nested PCR, modified from ARM-PCR. TCRdb independently ran MiXCR on the multiplex PCR reads; one entry per CDR3 protein. The table lists roughly 200,000 distinct CDR3 sequences, 71% of them singletons. No cell sorting was done before RNA was extracted from the tissue. Concerning this clonotype itself: The antigen remains unidentified. The junction shows a germline mismatch at one end, possibly a read error.

The gene calls are TRBV4-2 and TRBJ1-5, with D unclear. The sample was lung tumor tissue. The sequence derives from a man aged 55 to 69 with non-small cell lung cancer. The CDR3 DNA reads TGTGCCATCAGCCAAGACCTCACTAGCAATCAGCCCCAGCATTTT. Translating gives CAISQDLTSNQPQHF.